This TCR beta chain came from a study of cytomegalovirus exposure and HLA in healthy donors. Study-level results: Cytomegalovirus status, reportedly, was diagnosed with high specificity and sensitivity by the classifier.

Profiling relied on immunoSEQ multiplex PCR, and the TCRdb table lists in-frame clones only, not all of them. The sample gives some 180,000 clones, about nine tenths of which show up once; about 7.7% is in the top ten. On this clone: Its antigen is unknown.

This CDR3 has 14 amino acids. CDR1 is SGDLS, CDR2 YYNGEE, per germline. V was cut by 4 bases and J by 3 bases, with 14 bases left in between. The V and J genes are TRBV9 and TRBJ2-7, with D unclear. Sequencing input: PBMCs. This sequence was found in a young man in good health and CMV-seropositive. CDR3 residues: CASSPPSAGYEQYF. CDR3 coding DNA: TGTGCCAGCAGCCCCCCTTCCGCCGGCTACGAGCAGTACTTC.